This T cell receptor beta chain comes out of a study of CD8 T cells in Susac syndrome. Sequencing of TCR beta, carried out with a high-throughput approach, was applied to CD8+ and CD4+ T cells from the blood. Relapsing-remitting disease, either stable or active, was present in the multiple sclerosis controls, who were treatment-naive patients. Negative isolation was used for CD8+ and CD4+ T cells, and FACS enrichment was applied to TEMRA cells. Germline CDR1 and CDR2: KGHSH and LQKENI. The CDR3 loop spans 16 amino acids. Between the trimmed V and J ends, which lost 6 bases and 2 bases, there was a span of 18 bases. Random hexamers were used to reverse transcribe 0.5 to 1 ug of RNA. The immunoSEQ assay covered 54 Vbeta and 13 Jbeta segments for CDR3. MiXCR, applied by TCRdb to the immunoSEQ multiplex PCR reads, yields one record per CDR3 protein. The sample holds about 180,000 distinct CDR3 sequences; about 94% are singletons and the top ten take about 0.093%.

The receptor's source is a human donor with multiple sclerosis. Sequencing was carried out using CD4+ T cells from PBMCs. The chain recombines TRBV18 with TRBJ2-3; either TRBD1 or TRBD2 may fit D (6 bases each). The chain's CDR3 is CASSRGDPGDTDTQYF. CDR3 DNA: TGTGCCAGCTCTCGCGGGGACCCAGGGGACACAGATACGCAGTATTTT. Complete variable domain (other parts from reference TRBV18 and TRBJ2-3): NAGVMQNPRHLVRRRGQEARLRCSPMKGHSHVYWYRQLPEEGLKFMVYLQKENIIDESGMPKERFSAEFPKEGPSILRIQQVVRGDSAAYFCASSRGDPGDTDTQYFGPGTRLTVL.